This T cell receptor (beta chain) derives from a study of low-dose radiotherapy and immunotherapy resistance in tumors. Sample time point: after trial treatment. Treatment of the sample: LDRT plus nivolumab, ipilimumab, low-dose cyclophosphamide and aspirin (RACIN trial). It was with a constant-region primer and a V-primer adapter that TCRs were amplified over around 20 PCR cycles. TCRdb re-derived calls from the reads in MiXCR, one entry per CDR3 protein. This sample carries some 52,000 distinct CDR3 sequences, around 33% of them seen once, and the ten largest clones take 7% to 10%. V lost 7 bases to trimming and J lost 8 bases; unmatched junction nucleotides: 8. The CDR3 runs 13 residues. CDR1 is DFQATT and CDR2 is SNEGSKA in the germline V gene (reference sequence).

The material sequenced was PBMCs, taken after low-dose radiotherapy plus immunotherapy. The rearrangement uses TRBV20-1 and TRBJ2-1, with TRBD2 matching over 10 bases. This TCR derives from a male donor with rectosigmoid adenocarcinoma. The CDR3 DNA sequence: TGCAGTGGGACTAGCGGACACCAAGATGAGCAGTTCTTC. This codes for CSGTSGHQDEQFF.